This is a list of T cell receptor beta chains from one sample in a study of shared clonotypes between healthy human individuals. Produced via immunoSEQ multiplex PCR; TCRdb's table is partial and in-frame only. This table holds 2 million or so clones, 90% to 95% found once. Sequencing used naive CD4+ T cells sorted from blood. These receptor sequences come from a man aged 18 to 30 in good health. CDR3s include the opening cysteine and the closing phenylalanine or tryptophan. Fields, in order: clone size, D gene, V gene, J gene, CDR3 DNA, CDR3 protein. The D gene is left open where the match is weak. Clone size appears in some rows only: once, few, many, or a class for an expanded clone.

>NA|NA|TRBV29-1|TRBJ1-4
TGCAGCGTTACGTTAGGGCAGTCAACTAATGAAAAACTGTTTTTT
CSVTLGQSTNEKLFF
>NA|TRBD1|TRBV9|TRBJ2-7
TGTGCCAGCAGCCCTACCGGGGGACAGGGCTCCTACGAGCAGTACTTC
CASSPTGGQGSYEQYF
>NA|NA|TRBV30|TRBJ2-7
TGTGCCTGGAGTGTATCTTCGGGCCACTACGAGCAGTACTTC
CAWSVSSGHYEQYF
>NA|NA|TRBV5-1|TRBJ1-2
TGCGCCAGCAGCTTGGATCGGGGTGGCTACACCTTC
CASSLDRGGYTF
>NA|NA|TRBV19|TRBJ2-5
TGTGCCAGTAGTATCCCCACCTGGCAAGAGACCCAGTACTTC
CASSIPTWQETQYF
>NA|TRBD2|TRBV2|TRBJ2-5
TGTGCCAGCAGGCCTAGCGGGGGGGCCTGGGAGACCCAGTACTTC
CASRPSGGAWETQYF
>once|NA|TRBV5-1|TRBJ2-2
TGCGCCAGCAGCTTGGGGAGGACGGCGAACACCGGGGAGCTGTTTTTT
CASSLGRTANTGELFF
>NA|TRBD2|TRBV6-6|TRBJ2-3
TGTGCCAGCAGGCACGGGGGGAGGGCAGATACGCAGTATTTT
CASRHGGRADTQYF
>NA|TRBD1|TRBV5-4|TRBJ1-2
TGTGCCAGCAGCACCGGGACAGGGTTCTATGGCTACACCTTC
CASSTGTGFYGYTF
>NA|TRBD2|TRBV4-1|TRBJ2-1
TGCGCCAGCAGGAACCTAGCGGGAGGTTTTGTAGATGAGCAGTTCTTC
CASRNLAGGFVDEQFF
>NA|NA|TRBV6-1|TRBJ1-1
TGTGCCAGCAGTGCCCTCCGGGGCTACACTGAAGCTTTCTTT
CASSALRGYTEAFF
>NA|TRBD2|TRBV27|TRBJ2-3
TGTGCCAGCAGTTTCTCACCGGGACTAGCGGGAGGGCCTGTGGATACGCAGTATTTT
CASSFSPGLAGGPVDTQYF
>once|NA|TRBV5-1|TRBJ2-2
TGCGCCAGCAGCTTGGAAGGTTTGGGGATCTCCGGGGAGCTGTTTTTT
CASSLEGLGISGELFF
>NA|NA|TRBV30|TRBJ1-5
TGTGCCTGGAGTGGGCAGGTGGGTCAGCCCCAGCATTTT
CAWSGQVGQPQHF
>NA|NA|TRBV10-3|TRBJ1-5
TGTGCCATCAGTGCCGAGAAAGGTCAGCCCCAGCATTTT
CAISAEKGQPQHF
>NA|NA|TRBV5-4|TRBJ2-5
TGTGCCACCATGATCAATCAAGAGACCCAGTACTTC
CATMINQETQYF
>NA|NA|TRBV11-2|TRBJ2-1
TGTGCCAGCAGCCATCTAACGTCGGGGGCCGGCAATGAGCAGTTCTTC
CASSHLTSGAGNEQFF
>NA|NA|TRBV7-2|TRBJ2-7
TGTGCCAGCAGCTTAGATTTCGCAACCTACGAGCAGTACTTC
CASSLDFATYEQYF
>NA|NA|TRBV7-9|TRBJ1-1
TGTGCCAGCAGCTCCATGACAGGGAACACTGAAGCTTTCTTT
CASSSMTGNTEAFF
>NA|NA|TRBV27|TRBJ2-1
TGTGCCAGCAGTTTATGGGGGAGGTCCTCCTACAATGAGCAGTTCTTC
CASSLWGRSSYNEQFF
>once|NA|TRBV29-1|TRBJ2-7
TGCAGCGTTGCCAGCCGGCTCTCCTACGAGCAGTACTTC
CSVASRLSYEQYF
>NA|NA|TRBV6-1|TRBJ2-2
TGTGCCAGCAGTGAAGGGGCAGGGCCTCTCCCCGGGGAGCTGTTTTTT
CASSEGAGPLPGELFF
>once|TRBD1|TRBV12-5|TRBJ2-5
TGTGCTAGTGGTTTGGCACGCATAGGGGGACAGCTCTTACAAGAGACCCAGTACTTC
CASGLARIGGQLLQETQYF
>NA|TRBD1|TRBV10-3|TRBJ2-2
TGTGCCATCACTCGACAGGGTTCCACCGGGGAGCTGTTTTTT
CAITRQGSTGELFF
>NA|TRBD1|TRBV14|TRBJ2-5
TGTGCCAGCAGCCTACAGGGGACCGAGACCCAGTACTTC
CASSLQGTETQYF
>NA|TRBD2|TRBV5-1|TRBJ2-3
TGCGCCAGCAGTCGGACTAGCGGGTTTTTCACAGATACGCAGTATTTT
CASSRTSGFFTDTQYF
>NA|TRBD1|TRBV7-9|TRBJ2-7
TGTGCCAGCAGCAGAGCCGGGACAGGGCTCCACGAGCAGTACTTC
CASSRAGTGLHEQYF
>NA|NA|TRBV14|TRBJ1-6
TGTGCCAGCAGCCAAGACCAGCTTCGGTCACCCCTCCACTTT
CASSQDQLRSPLHF
>NA|NA|TRBV7-3|TRBJ2-7
TGTGCCAGCAGCCCCCAGACTAGTCGCGAGCAGTACTTC
CASSPQTSREQYF
>NA|NA|TRBV5-6|TRBJ2-3
TGTGCCAGCAGCTTAGACCGCCCAGATACGCAGTATTTT
CASSLDRPDTQYF
>NA|TRBD1|TRBV6-1|TRBJ1-5
TGTGCCGGAACAGGGGGGCAGGGGCAGCCCCAGCATTTT
CAGTGGQGQPQHF
>NA|NA|TRBV5-1|TRBJ2-7
TGCGCCAGCAGCGCCGCCTACGAGCAGTACTTC
CASSAAYEQYF
>NA|NA|TRBV4-1|TRBJ2-7
TGCGCCAGCAGCCAAGTCAGTGGTGGGACGGGGAATTCCTACGAGCAGTACTTC
CASSQVSGGTGNSYEQYF
>NA|NA|TRBV2|TRBJ2-6
TGTGCCAGCACAAGCTCTGGGGCCAACGTCCTGACTTTC
CASTSSGANVLTF
>NA|NA|TRBV5-1|TRBJ2-6
TGCGCCAGCAGCTTGTATCGCGGGGCCAACGTCCTGACTTTC
CASSLYRGANVLTF
>NA|TRBD1|TRBV19|TRBJ1-2
TGTGCCAGCCGGGACAGCCATGGCTACACCTTC
CASRDSHGYTF
>NA|NA|TRBV5-1|TRBJ2-5
TGCGCCAGCAGTTTTACAGGGTCAGGGTCCGAGGAGACCCAGTACTTC
CASSFTGSGSEETQYF
>NA|NA|TRBV5-1|TRBJ2-1
TGCGCCAGCAGCCCTGGAACAGTTGGGGCTTACAATGAGCAGTTCTTC
CASSPGTVGAYNEQFF
>once|NA|TRBV10-1|TRBJ1-1
TGCGCCAGCAGTGATTGGGGAGGGACTGAAGCTTTCTTT
CASSDWGGTEAFF
>NA|NA|TRBV6-5|TRBJ2-7
TGTGCCAGCAGTAGACTAGGGTTCTCCTACGAGCAGTACTTC
CASSRLGFSYEQYF
>NA|TRBD1|TRBV10-3|TRBJ2-7
TGTGCCATCAGAAATCCAACAGGGGAGTACGAGCAGTACTTC
CAIRNPTGEYEQYF
>NA|TRBD1|TRBV19|TRBJ2-2
TGTGCCAGCCACGATGACAGGGACACCGGGGAGCTGTTTTTT
CASHDDRDTGELFF
>NA|NA|TRBV9|TRBJ2-1
TGTGCCAGCAGCACCCGGGCGGATGAGCAGTTCTTC
CASSTRADEQFF
>NA|NA|TRBV7-2|TRBJ1-6
TGTGCCAGCAGCCCACGACCGGATTCACCCCTCCACTTT
CASSPRPDSPLHF